The rows below give T cell receptor beta chains drawn from one sample of a study of blood T cell repertoires in COVID-19. Produced via immunoSEQ multiplex PCR; TCRdb's table is partial and in-frame only. This repertoire shows 170,000 or so clones, more than 70% found once; its top ten account for 6.2%. Source material: PBMCs or T cells enriched from blood (not recorded which). These receptors were obtained from a man aged 40-50 years who had recovered from COVID-19. Both conserved end residues are part of each CDR3. Fields, in order: V gene, D gene, J gene, clone size, CDR3 protein, CDR3 DNA. A D gene is named only where the DNA matches it firmly. Some rows mark clone size as missing; the rest say once, few, many or name a class of expanded clone.

v_gene: TRBV30
d_gene: -
j_gene: TRBJ1-2
abundance: -
CDR3aa: CAWRLRYGYTF
CDR3nt: TGTGCCTGGAGGCTCAGATATGGCTACACCTTC

v_gene: TRBV19
d_gene: -
j_gene: TRBJ1-1
abundance: -
CDR3aa: CASSIAGVDTEAFF
CDR3nt: TGTGCCAGTAGTATAGCAGGGGTCGACACTGAAGCTTTCTTT

v_gene: TRBV7-6
d_gene: -
j_gene: TRBJ2-7
abundance: -
CDR3aa: CASSWGESYEQYF
CDR3nt: TGTGCCAGCAGCTGGGGAGAGTCCTACGAGCAGTACTTC

v_gene: TRBV6-2/TRBV6-3
d_gene: -
j_gene: TRBJ1-4
abundance: -
CDR3aa: CASSRFDGVTNEKLFF
CDR3nt: TGTGCCAGCAGCCGCTTCGACGGGGTCACTAATGAAAAACTGTTTTTT

v_gene: TRBV12-3/TRBV12-4
d_gene: -
j_gene: TRBJ1-4
abundance: -
CDR3aa: CASSRNEKLFF
CDR3nt: TGTGCCAGCAGTCGGAATGAAAAACTGTTTTTT

v_gene: TRBV27
d_gene: TRBD1
j_gene: TRBJ1-5
abundance: -
CDR3aa: CASSPRGQGLERPQHF
CDR3nt: TGTGCCAGCAGTCCGCGGGGACAGGGGCTGGAACGGCCCCAGCATTTT

v_gene: TRBV6-5
d_gene: -
j_gene: TRBJ2-7
abundance: -
CDR3aa: CASSYQRALSYEQYF
CDR3nt: TGTGCCAGCAGTTACCAGCGGGCCCTCTCCTACGAGCAGTACTTC

v_gene: TRBV2
d_gene: -
j_gene: TRBJ1-5
abundance: -
CDR3aa: CASSGVRGWQPQHF
CDR3nt: TGTGCCAGCAGTGGGGTTAGGGGATGGCAGCCCCAGCATTTT

v_gene: TRBV13
d_gene: -
j_gene: TRBJ1-2
abundance: -
CDR3aa: CASSFPRGSDGYTF
CDR3nt: TGTGCCAGCAGCTTTCCGCGGGGTTCCGATGGCTACACCTTC

v_gene: TRBV19
d_gene: -
j_gene: TRBJ1-1
abundance: once
CDR3aa: CASSIAGVYTEAFF
CDR3nt: TGTGCCAGTAGTATAGCCGGGGTGTACACTGAAGCTTTCTTT

v_gene: TRBV30
d_gene: TRBD1
j_gene: TRBJ1-3
abundance: few
CDR3aa: CAWSAGQRNTIYF
CDR3nt: TGTGCCTGGAGTGCGGGACAGAGAAACACCATATATTTT

v_gene: TRBV7-6
d_gene: -
j_gene: TRBJ2-2
abundance: -
CDR3aa: CASSLLTPQNTGELFF
CDR3nt: TGTGCCAGCAGCTTGTTAACACCCCAGAACACCGGGGAGCTGTTTTTT

v_gene: TRBV2
d_gene: TRBD1
j_gene: TRBJ1-1
abundance: few
CDR3aa: CASRPGQGFLDTEAFF
CDR3nt: TGTGCCAGCAGGCCGGGACAGGGGTTCTTGGACACTGAAGCTTTCTTT

v_gene: TRBV6-1
d_gene: -
j_gene: TRBJ2-3
abundance: -
CDR3aa: CASSEAGHQSTDTQYF
CDR3nt: TGTGCCAGCAGTGAAGCGGGACACCAGAGCACAGATACGCAGTATTTT

v_gene: TRBV9
d_gene: -
j_gene: TRBJ2-2
abundance: -
CDR3aa: CASSVGTNTGELFF
CDR3nt: TGTGCCAGCAGCGTTGGGACTAACACCGGGGAGCTGTTTTTT

v_gene: TRBV2
d_gene: TRBD2
j_gene: TRBJ2-1
abundance: -
CDR3aa: CASRGGRGPYNEQFF
CDR3nt: TGTGCCAGCAGGGGCGGGAGGGGCCCCTACAATGAGCAGTTCTTC

v_gene: TRBV7-8
d_gene: TRBD1
j_gene: TRBJ1-6
abundance: -
CDR3aa: CASSLATGQGSYNSPLHF
CDR3nt: TGTGCCAGCAGCTTAGCTACGGGACAGGGCTCCTATAATTCACCCCTCCACTTT

v_gene: TRBV18
d_gene: TRBD1
j_gene: TRBJ2-1
abundance: -
CDR3aa: CASSGGRDSSYNEQFF
CDR3nt: TGTGCCAGCTCCGGAGGACGGGACAGCTCCTACAATGAGCAGTTCTTC

v_gene: TRBV2
d_gene: TRBD2
j_gene: TRBJ2-3
abundance: -
CDR3aa: CASSGGTSGVPRTDTQYF
CDR3nt: TGTGCCAGCAGTGGGGGGACTAGCGGGGTTCCGCGCACAGATACGCAGTATTTT

v_gene: TRBV9
d_gene: TRBD2
j_gene: TRBJ2-3
abundance: -
CDR3aa: CASSALAGASTDTQYF
CDR3nt: TGTGCCAGCAGCGCCCTAGCGGGGGCTAGCACAGATACGCAGTATTTT

v_gene: TRBV29-1
d_gene: TRBD2
j_gene: TRBJ2-5
abundance: few
CDR3aa: CSYSPAGGSVVQYF
CDR3nt: TGCAGCTATTCTCCGGCGGGGGGGTCGGTGGTCCAGTACTTC

v_gene: TRBV28
d_gene: TRBD1
j_gene: TRBJ1-2
abundance: once
CDR3aa: CASRGDRSRDTF
CDR3nt: TGTGCCAGCAGGGGGGACAGGTCTCGGGACACCTTC

v_gene: TRBV3-1/TRBV3-2
d_gene: -
j_gene: TRBJ1-1
abundance: -
CDR3aa: CASSHTTGNTEAFF
CDR3nt: TGTGCCAGCAGCCACACGACAGGAAACACTGAAGCTTTCTTT

v_gene: TRBV5-1
d_gene: -
j_gene: TRBJ2-7
abundance: -
CDR3aa: CASSLDRRPRYYEQYF
CDR3nt: TGCGCCAGCAGCTTGGACAGGCGACCTCGCTATTACGAGCAGTACTTC

v_gene: TRBV28
d_gene: -
j_gene: TRBJ2-1
abundance: -
CDR3aa: CASSYVGRDEQFF
CDR3nt: TGTGCCAGCAGTTATGTCGGGCGGGATGAGCAGTTCTTC